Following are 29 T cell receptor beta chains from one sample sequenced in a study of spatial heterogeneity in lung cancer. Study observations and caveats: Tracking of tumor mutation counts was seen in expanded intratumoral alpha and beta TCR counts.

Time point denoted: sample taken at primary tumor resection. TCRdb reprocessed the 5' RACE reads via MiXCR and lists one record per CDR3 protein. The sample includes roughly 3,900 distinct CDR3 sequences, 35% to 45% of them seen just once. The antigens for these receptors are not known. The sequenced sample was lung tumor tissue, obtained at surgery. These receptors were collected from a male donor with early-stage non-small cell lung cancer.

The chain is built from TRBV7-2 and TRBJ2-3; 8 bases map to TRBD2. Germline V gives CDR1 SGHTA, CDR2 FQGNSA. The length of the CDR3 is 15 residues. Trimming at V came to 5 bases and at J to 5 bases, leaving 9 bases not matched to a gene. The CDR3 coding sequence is TGTGCCAGCAGCAGGGGTAGCGGGGTGGGAGATACGCAGTATTTT. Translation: CASSRGSGVGDTQYF.

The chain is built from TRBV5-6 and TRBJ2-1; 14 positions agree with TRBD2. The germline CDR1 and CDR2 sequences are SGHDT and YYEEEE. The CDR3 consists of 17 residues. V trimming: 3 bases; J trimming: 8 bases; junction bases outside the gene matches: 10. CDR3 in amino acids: CASSSGLAGGPSHEQFF. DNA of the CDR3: TGTGCCAGCAGCTCTGGACTAGCGGGAGGCCCATCCCATGAGCAGTTCTTC.

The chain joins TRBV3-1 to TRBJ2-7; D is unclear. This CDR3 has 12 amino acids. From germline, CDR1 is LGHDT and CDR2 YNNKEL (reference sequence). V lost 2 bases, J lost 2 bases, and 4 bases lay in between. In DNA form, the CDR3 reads TGTGCCAGCAGCCAACGGGCCTACGAGCAGTACTTC. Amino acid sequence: CASSQRAYEQYF.

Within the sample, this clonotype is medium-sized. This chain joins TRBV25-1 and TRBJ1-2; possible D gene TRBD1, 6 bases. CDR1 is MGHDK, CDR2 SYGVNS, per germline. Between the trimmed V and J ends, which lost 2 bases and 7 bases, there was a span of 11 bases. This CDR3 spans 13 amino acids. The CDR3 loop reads CASSERTDSGYTF. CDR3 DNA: TGTGCCAGCAGTGAAAGGACAGATTCTGGCTACACCTTC.

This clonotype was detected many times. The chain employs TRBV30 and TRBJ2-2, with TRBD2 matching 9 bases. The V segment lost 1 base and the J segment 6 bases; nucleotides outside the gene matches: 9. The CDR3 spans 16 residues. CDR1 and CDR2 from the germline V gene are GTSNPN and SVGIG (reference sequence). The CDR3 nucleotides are TGTGCCTGGAGTGGGGGAGCTAGCGGGAATTCCGGGGAGCTGTTTTTT. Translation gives CAWSGGASGNSGELFF.

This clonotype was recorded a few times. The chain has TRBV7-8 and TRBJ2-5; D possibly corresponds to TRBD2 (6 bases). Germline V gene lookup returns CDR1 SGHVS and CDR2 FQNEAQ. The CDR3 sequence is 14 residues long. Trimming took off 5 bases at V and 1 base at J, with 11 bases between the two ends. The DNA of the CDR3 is TGTGCCAGCAGCCCGCGGAGGGTCCAAGAGACCCAGTACTTC. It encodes CASSPRRVQETQYF.

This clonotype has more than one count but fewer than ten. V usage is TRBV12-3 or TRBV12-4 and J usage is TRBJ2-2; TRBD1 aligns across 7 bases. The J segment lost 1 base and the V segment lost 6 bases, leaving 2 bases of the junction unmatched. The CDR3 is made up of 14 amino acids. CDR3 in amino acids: CASRTGMNTGELFF. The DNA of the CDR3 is TGTGCCAGCAGGACAGGGATGAACACCGGGGAGCTGTTTTTT.

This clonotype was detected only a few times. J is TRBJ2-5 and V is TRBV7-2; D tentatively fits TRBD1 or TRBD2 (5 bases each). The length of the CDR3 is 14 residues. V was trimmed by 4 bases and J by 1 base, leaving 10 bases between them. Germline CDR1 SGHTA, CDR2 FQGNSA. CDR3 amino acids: CASSSTGTQETQYF. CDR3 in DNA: TGTGCCAGCAGCTCCACCGGGACCCAAGAGACCCAGTACTTC.

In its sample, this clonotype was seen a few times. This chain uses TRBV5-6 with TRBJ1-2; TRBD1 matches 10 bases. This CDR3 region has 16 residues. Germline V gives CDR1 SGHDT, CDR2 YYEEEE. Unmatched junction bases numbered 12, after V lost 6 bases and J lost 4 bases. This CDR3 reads CASNVNSGQGIYGYTF. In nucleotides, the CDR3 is TGTGCCAGCAACGTGAATTCGGGACAGGGGATCTATGGCTACACCTTC.

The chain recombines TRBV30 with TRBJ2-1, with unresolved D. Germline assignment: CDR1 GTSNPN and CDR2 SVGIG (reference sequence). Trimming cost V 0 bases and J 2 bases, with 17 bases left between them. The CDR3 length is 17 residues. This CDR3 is CAWSVLPELGAYNEQFF. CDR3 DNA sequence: TGTGCCTGGAGTGTACTCCCGGAGTTGGGTGCCTACAATGAGCAGTTCTTC.

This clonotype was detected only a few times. The CDR3: CASRIGTSGDYEQYF. The CDR3 DNA reads as TGTGCCAGCAGGATAGGGACTAGTGGCGACTACGAGCAGTACTTC. The V and J genes are TRBV6-6 and TRBJ2-7; 8 bases line up with TRBD2. This CDR3 is built from 15 residues. The germline V gene has CDR1 MNHNY and CDR2 SVGAGI (reference sequence). Trimming cost V 6 bases and J 3 bases; bases outside gene matches: 10.

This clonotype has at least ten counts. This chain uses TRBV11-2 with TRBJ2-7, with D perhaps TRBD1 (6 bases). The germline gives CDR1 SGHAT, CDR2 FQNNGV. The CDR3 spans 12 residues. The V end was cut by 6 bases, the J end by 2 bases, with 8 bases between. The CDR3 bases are TGTGCCAGCAGTCGGGACACCTACGAGCAGTACTTC. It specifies CASSRDTYEQYF.

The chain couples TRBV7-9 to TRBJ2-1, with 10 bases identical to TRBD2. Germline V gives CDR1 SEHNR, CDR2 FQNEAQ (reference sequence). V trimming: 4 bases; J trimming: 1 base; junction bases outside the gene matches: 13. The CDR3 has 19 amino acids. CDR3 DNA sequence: TGTGCCAGCAGCTCGACTATACTCTTTAGCGGGAGGTCCTACAATGAGCAGTTCTTC. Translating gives CASSSTILFSGRSYNEQFF.

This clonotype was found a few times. DNA of the CDR3: TGCGCCAGCAGCTTGAGCACTCTTACAGAAAAACTGTTTTTT. This translates into CASSLSTLTEKLFF. The chain recombines TRBV5-1 with TRBJ1-4, with D unresolved. Germline lookup yields CDR1 SGHRS and CDR2 YFSETQ. The V gene lost 1 base and the J gene lost 8 bases, with 12 bases spanning the gap. This CDR3 is built from 14 residues.

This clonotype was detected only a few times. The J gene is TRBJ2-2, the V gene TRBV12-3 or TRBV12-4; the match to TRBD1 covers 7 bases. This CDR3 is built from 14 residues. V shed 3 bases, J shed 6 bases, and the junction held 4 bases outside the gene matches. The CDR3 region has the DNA TGTGCCAGCAGTTTCTTACAGGGGTCCGGGGAGCTGTTTTTT. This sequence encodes CASSFLQGSGELFF.

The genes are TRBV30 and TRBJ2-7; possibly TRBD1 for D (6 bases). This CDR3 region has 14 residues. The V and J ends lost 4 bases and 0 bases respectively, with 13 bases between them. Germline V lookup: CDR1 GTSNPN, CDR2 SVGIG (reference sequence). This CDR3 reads CAWTRQASSYEQYF. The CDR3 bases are TGTGCCTGGACCCGACAGGCAAGCTCCTACGAGCAGTACTTC. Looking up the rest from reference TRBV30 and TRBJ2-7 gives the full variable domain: SQTIHQWPATLVQPVGSPLSLECTVEGTSNPNLYWYRQAAGRGLQLLFYSVGIGQISSEVPQNLSASRPQDRQFILSSKKLLLSDSGFYLCAWTRQASSYEQYFGPGTRLTVT.

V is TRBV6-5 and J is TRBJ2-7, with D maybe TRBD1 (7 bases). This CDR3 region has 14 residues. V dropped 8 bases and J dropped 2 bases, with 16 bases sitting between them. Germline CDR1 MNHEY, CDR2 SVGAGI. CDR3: CASAVQGGAYEQYF. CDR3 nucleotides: TGTGCCAGCGCCGTTCAGGGGGGAGCCTACGAGCAGTACTTC.

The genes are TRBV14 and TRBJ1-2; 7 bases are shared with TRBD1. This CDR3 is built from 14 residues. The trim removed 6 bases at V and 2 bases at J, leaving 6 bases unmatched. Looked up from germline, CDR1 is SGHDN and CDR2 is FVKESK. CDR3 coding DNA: TGTGCCAGCAGTTACTCGACAGGGAACTATGGCTACACCTTC. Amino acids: CASSYSTGNYGYTF. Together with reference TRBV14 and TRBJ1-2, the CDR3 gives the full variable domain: EAGVTQFPSHSVIEKGQTVTLRCDPISGHDNLYWYRRVMGKEIKFLLHFVKESKQDESGMPNNRFLAERTGGTYSTLKVQPAELEDSGVYFCASSYSTGNYGYTFGSGTRLTVV.

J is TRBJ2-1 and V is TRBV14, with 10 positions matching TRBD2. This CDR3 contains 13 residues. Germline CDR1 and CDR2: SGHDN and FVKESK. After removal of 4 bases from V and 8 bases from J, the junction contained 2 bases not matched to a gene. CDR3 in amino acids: CASSRGLADEQFF. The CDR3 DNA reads TGTGCCAGCAGCCGCGGACTAGCGGATGAGCAGTTCTTC.

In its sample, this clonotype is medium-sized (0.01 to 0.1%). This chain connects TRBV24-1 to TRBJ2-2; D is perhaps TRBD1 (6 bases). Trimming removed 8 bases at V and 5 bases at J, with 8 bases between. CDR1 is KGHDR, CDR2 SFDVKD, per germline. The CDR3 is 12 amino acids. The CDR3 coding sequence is TGTGCCACCAATACAGGGACCGGGGAGCTGTTTTTT. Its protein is CATNTGTGELFF.

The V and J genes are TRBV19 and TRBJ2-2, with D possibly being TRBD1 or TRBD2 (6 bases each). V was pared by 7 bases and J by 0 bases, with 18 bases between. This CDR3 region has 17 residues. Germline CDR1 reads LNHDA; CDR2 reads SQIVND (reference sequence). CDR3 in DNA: TGTGCCAGTACCTCCCCCAAGGGGGGAGCGAACACCGGGGAGCTGTTTTTT. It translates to CASTSPKGGANTGELFF.

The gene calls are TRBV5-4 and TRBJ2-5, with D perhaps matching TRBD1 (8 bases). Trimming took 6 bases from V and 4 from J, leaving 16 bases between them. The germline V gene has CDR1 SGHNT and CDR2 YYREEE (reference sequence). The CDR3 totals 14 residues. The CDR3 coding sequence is TGTGCCAGCAATCTACAGGGGGGGGGAGAGACCCAGTACTTC. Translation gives CASNLQGGGETQYF.

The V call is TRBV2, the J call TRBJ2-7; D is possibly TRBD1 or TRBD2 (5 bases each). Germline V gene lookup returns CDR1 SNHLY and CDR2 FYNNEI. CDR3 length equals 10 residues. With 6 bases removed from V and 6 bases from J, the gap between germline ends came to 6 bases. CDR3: CASSGAEQYF. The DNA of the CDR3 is TGTGCCAGCAGCGGGGCCGAGCAGTACTTC.

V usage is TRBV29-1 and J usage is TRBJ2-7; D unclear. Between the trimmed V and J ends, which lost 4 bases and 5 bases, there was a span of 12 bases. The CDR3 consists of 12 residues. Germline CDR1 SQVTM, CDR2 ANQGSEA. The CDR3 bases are TGCAGCGTTGCCAATCCACGGGACGAGCAGTACTTC. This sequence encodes CSVANPRDEQYF.

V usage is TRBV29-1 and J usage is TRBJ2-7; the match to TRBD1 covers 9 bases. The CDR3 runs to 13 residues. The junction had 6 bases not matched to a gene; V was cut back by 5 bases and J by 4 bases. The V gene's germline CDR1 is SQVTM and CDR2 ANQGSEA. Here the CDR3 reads CSVRGTGLYEQYF. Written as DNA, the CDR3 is TGCAGCGTTCGGGGGACAGGGTTATACGAGCAGTACTTC.

The CDR3 DNA reads TGTGCCAGCAGCCAAGGGGCTAGCGGTTACAATGAGCAGTTCTTC. This encodes CASSQGASGYNEQFF. The chain links TRBV3-1 to TRBJ2-1; 7 nucleotides line up with TRBD2. J gave up 4 bases and V 1 base, and 4 bases lay outside the gene matches. CDR1 and CDR2 (germline): LGHDT, YNNKEL (reference sequence). The CDR3 is made up of 15 amino acids.

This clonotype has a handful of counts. The CDR3: CASRFDRTNQPQHF. DNA of the CDR3: TGTGCCAGCAGGTTTGACAGGACCAATCAGCCCCAGCATTTT. V and J are TRBV2 and TRBJ1-5; D may be TRBD1 (6 bases). The CDR3 extends over 14 amino acids. Trimming shortened V by 6 bases and J by 3 bases, and 12 bases separated the two germline ends. Looked up from germline, CDR1 is SNHLY and CDR2 is FYNNEI.

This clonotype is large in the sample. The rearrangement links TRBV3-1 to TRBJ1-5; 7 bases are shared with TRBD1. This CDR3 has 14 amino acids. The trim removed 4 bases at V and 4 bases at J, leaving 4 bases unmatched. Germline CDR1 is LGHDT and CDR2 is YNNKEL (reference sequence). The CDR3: CASSRTGGNQPQHF. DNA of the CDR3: TGTGCCAGCAGCCGGACAGGAGGGAATCAGCCCCAGCATTTT.

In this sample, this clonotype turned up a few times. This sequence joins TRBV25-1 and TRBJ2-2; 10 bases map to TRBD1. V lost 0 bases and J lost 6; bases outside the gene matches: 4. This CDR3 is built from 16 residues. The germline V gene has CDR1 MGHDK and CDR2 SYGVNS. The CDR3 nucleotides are TGTGCCAGCAGTGAATACGAGACAGGGGGCGCCGGGGAGCTGTTTTTT. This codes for CASSEYETGGAGELFF. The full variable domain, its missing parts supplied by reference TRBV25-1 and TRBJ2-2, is EADIYQTPRYLVIGTGKKITLECSQTMGHDKMYWYQQDPGMELHLIHYSYGVNSTEKGDLSSESTVSRIRTEHFPLTLESARPSHTSQYLCASSEYETGGAGELFFGEGSRLTVL.